This T cell receptor beta chain appears in the sequencing data of a study of blood T cell repertoires in COVID-19. The overall study: Whether acute or convalescent, the COVID-19 samples came from the United States, Italy and Spain. T cells, B-cell-depleted T cells, or PBMCs provided the cDNA or gDNA that served as material.

Per the original methods: By means of reference gene primer amplification, nucleated cell counts were estimated. TCRdb's table, derived via immunoSEQ multiplex PCR, lists solely in-frame clones and lacks some. The D gene and trimming were derived from the DNA, and the V and J assignments and clone size from that table. The sample has 150,000 to 200,000 clones, approximately 90% seen once. The TCR originated in a man in his fifties with acute or convalescent COVID-19. The specimen sequenced was peripheral blood.

The CDR3 loop is CASSQATGGAADTQYF. The CDR3 nucleotides read TGCGCCAGCAGCCAGGCGACAGGGGGCGCGGCAGATACGCAGTATTTT. V usage is TRBV4-1 and J usage is TRBJ2-3; TRBD1 matches at 10 bases. The CDR3 length is 16 residues. CDR1 and CDR2 (germline): MGHRA, YSYEKL. Trimming at V came to 3 bases and at J to 4 bases, leaving 7 bases not matched to a gene.